This entry is about one TCR beta chain. Antigen unknown. This entry is derived from a study of T cell responses to AZD1222 COVID-19 vaccine. Regarding the study as a whole: Baseline seropositivity characterized only a handful of AZD1222 recipients. Unmutated regions of variants are reportedly targeted by nearly half of spike-specific TCRs. Donor demographics were predominantly white British with a female majority; clonal diversity may be underestimated.

The CDR3 length is 14 residues. The V end lost 7 bases, the J end lost 1 base, and 14 bases lay between the germline ends. The germline V gene has CDR1 SGDLS and CDR2 YYNGEE. Produced via immunoSEQ multiplex PCR; TCRdb's table is partial and in-frame only. The sample has 110,000 to 150,000 clones; more than 85% are singletons. This TCR was recovered from an adult in good health. The sequencing here drew on peripheral blood, taken on day 0 of AZD1222 vaccination. The J gene is TRBJ1-1, the V gene TRBV9; D gene uncertain. The DNA of the CDR3 is TGTGCCAGCGCGAAGGACCTTCGGAACACTGAAGCTTTCTTT. It codes for CASAKDLRNTEAFF.